This TCR beta chain stems from a study of blood T cell repertoires in COVID-19. Measured with immunoSEQ multiplex PCR; TCRdb has only the in-frame clones, and not every one. The sample consists of fewer than 50,000 clones, 82% of them appearing once. The V end lost 3 bases, the J end lost 4 bases, and 9 bases lay between the germline ends. In germline, CDR1 is SGHAT, CDR2 FQNNGV. The CDR3 extends over 13 amino acids. V usage is TRBV11-2 and J usage is TRBJ2-5, with D possibly matching TRBD1 (5 bases). Sequencing was done on a sample of peripheral blood. The TCR sequence derives from a human donor in a cohort sampled during active COVID-19. CDR3 protein: CASSLQGSETQYF. The CDR3 coding sequence is TGTGCCAGCAGCTTGCAGGGTTCAGAGACCCAGTACTTC.